The 26 T cell receptor beta chains below come from one sample, sequenced in a study of sequential checkpoint blockade in melanoma. Treatment indicated: randomized to nivolumab then ipilimumab (arm A) or the reverse (arm B). Data came from immunoSEQ multiplex PCR; TCRdb stores just in-frame clones and leaves some out. Among about 17,000 clones listed, under 80% were seen once. The sample here was CD8+ T cells sorted from blood (inferred from file names), taken from a patient given nivolumab and ipilimumab in sequence. The source is a human donor with melanoma.

This rearrangement joins TRBV28 to TRBJ2-7; a possible D gene is TRBD1 (5 bases). The CDR3 runs to 14 residues. Germline V gene sequence: CDR1 MDHEN, CDR2 SYDVKM. The V end was cut by 2 bases, the J end by 3 bases, with 11 bases between. The DNA of the CDR3 is TGTGCCAGCAGTTTAGGGCAGGGCGGCTACGAGCAGTACTTC. Its translation: CASSLGQGGYEQYF.

The chain links TRBV4-2 to TRBJ2-7; a possible D gene is TRBD1 (5 bases). Looked up from germline, CDR1 is LGHNA and CDR2 is YNFKEQ. The CDR3 has 15 amino acids. Deletions cut 0 bases from V and 6 bases from J, with 15 bases between. The CDR3 DNA reads as TGTGCCAGCAGCCAAGATGAGGTAGGGGCTAGCGAGCAGTACTTC. It is translated as CASSQDEVGASEQYF.

The V gene is TRBV30, the J gene TRBJ2-5, with TRBD2 matching over 7 bases. Germline values: CDR1 GTSNPN, CDR2 SVGIG (reference sequence). V lost 3 bases to trimming and J lost 4 bases; unmatched junction nucleotides: 5. The CDR3 runs 13 residues. The CDR3 region has the DNA TGTGCCTGGAGCGCAACGGGGGGAGAGACCCAGTACTTC. This translates into CAWSATGGETQYF.

This chain uses TRBV4-3 with TRBJ2-1, with TRBD2 matching over 8 bases. V lost 0 bases and J lost 8; bases outside the gene matches: 6. Germline CDR1 is LGHNA and CDR2 is YSLEER. The CDR3 covers 15 residues. The CDR3 DNA reads TGCGCCAGCAGCCAAGAGGAACGGGAGGGAGATGAGCAGTTCTTC. It yields the protein CASSQEEREGDEQFF.

The chain is built from TRBV28 and TRBJ1-3; 7 bases align to TRBD1. The CDR3 is made up of 12 amino acids. The germline CDR1 and CDR2 sequences are MDHEN and SYDVKM. Written as DNA, the CDR3 is TGTGCTTTGAGGGGGCCAGGAAACACCATATATTTT. It codes for CALRGPGNTIYF.

The chain recombines TRBV28 with TRBJ2-2; no reliable D call. The germline CDR1 and CDR2 sequences are MDHEN and SYDVKM. Between the trimmed V and J ends, which lost 3 bases and 2 bases, there was a span of 4 bases. This CDR3 comprises 13 residues. The CDR3 coding sequence is TGTGCCAGCAGTTTGACTAACACCGGGGAGCTGTTTTTT. This encodes CASSLTNTGELFF.

This clone appeared once. The genes are TRBV27 and TRBJ2-1, with TRBD2 matching over 8 bases. Trimming took 7 bases from V and 6 from J; bases not matched to a gene: 11. Per germline, CDR1 MNHEY and CDR2 SMNVEV (reference sequence). The CDR3 has 15 residues. In nucleotides, the CDR3 is TGTGCCAGCACCAAAAGCGGGAGTTTTAGCAATGAGCAGTTCTTC. This gives the protein CASTKSGSFSNEQFF.

The V and J genes are TRBV4-3 and TRBJ2-5; D uncertain. The end of the DNA aligns better with TRBJ2-7, so the J call may be wrong. The CDR3 spans 15 residues. Germline-derived CDR1 and CDR2 are LGHNA and YSLEER. As DNA, the CDR3 is TGCGCCAGCAGCCAACTTGACAAGAGCTCCTACGAGCAGTACTTC. Translating it yields CASSQLDKSSYEQYF.

This chain joins TRBV6-5 and TRBJ1-5; 8 nucleotides line up with TRBD1. The CDR3 length is 14 residues. Losses at the gene ends were 6 bases for V and 4 bases for J; bases not matched to a gene: 5. Germline loops: CDR1 MNHEY, CDR2 SVGAGI. CDR3 residues: CASRRTGRNQPQHF. CDR3 nucleotide sequence: TGTGCCAGCAGAAGGACAGGGCGTAATCAGCCCCAGCATTTT.

This clone was counted a few times. The V and J genes are TRBV7-6 and TRBJ2-4, with 8 bases identical to TRBD2. V shed 2 bases, J shed 0 bases, and the junction held 3 bases outside the gene matches. This CDR3 contains 16 residues. Germline-derived CDR1 and CDR2 are SGHVS and FNYEAQ. The CDR3 DNA follows: TGTGCCAGCAGCTTACGAGCGGGAGAAGCCAAAAACATTCAGTACTTC. It codes for CASSLRAGEAKNIQYF.

CDR3 amino acids: CASRPRDSLGANYGYTF. DNA for the CDR3: TGTGCAAGTCGCCCTCGGGACAGCCTTGGGGCTAACTATGGCTACACCTTC. The chain is built from TRBV12-2 and TRBJ1-2; TRBD1, the table's D call, lacks a check against the DNA. TRBV12-2 is a documented pseudogene. This CDR3 contains 17 residues.

This chain uses TRBV2 with TRBJ2-7, with TRBD1 as a possible D gene (6 bases). CDR3 length equals 15 residues. Germline CDR1 reads SNHLY; CDR2 reads FYNNEI. The V gene lost 7 bases and the J gene lost 3 bases, with 19 bases spanning the gap. This CDR3 is CASTPWAGVGYEQYF. CDR3 DNA sequence: TGTGCCAGCACCCCGTGGGCAGGGGTGGGCTACGAGCAGTACTTC. The full variable domain, rest sourced from reference TRBV2 and TRBJ2-7, is EPEVTQTPSHQVTQMGQEVILRCVPISNHLYFYWYRQILGQKVEFLVSFYNNEISEKSEIFDDQFSVERPDGSNFTLKIRSTKLEDSAMYFCASTPWAGVGYEQYFGPGTRLTVT.

The chain has TRBV27 and TRBJ2-1, with 8 bases aligning to TRBD2. Germline V gene data show CDR1 as MNHEY and CDR2 as SMNVEV (reference sequence). Trimming removed 5 bases from V and 3 bases from J; junction bases left unmatched: 15. This CDR3 spans 18 amino acids. The CDR3 reads CASSLSSVAGTDYNEQFF. Here the CDR3 DNA reads TGTGCCAGCAGTCTCTCCTCCGTAGCGGGAACCGACTACAATGAGCAGTTCTTC.

The chain combines TRBV4-1 with TRBJ2-5, with TRBD2 as a possible D gene (5 bases). The CDR3 covers 15 residues. Trimming cost V 4 bases and J 4 bases, with 16 bases left between them. The germline CDR1 and CDR2 sequences are MGHRA and YSYEKL. The CDR3 DNA reads as TGCGCCAGCAGCCCCGCCGGAGGCTCAAGAGAGACCCAGTACTTC. Its translation: CASSPAGGSRETQYF.

The genes are TRBV6-1 and TRBJ1-5, with 7 positions matching TRBD1. The germline CDR1 and CDR2 sequences are MNHNS and SASEGT. Unmatched junction bases numbered 8, after V lost 7 bases and J lost 5 bases. This CDR3 region has 14 residues. CDR3 amino acids: CASIQGVVDQPQHF. DNA for the CDR3: TGTGCCAGCATCCAGGGGGTAGTGGATCAGCCCCAGCATTTT.

The genes are TRBV6-6 and TRBJ2-7; 10 bases agree with TRBD1. With V trimmed by 4 bases and J by 5 bases, 5 bases remained unmatched. The CDR3 has 14 residues. Germline V gives CDR1 MNHNY, CDR2 SVGAGI (reference sequence). The CDR3 sequence: CASSFGQGGNEQYF. In DNA, the CDR3 is TGTGCCAGCAGTTTTGGACAGGGGGGTAACGAGCAGTACTTC.

The rearrangement uses TRBV28 and TRBJ2-7, with 13 bases that match TRBD2. Germline-derived CDR1 and CDR2 are MDHEN and SYDVKM. This CDR3 comprises 15 residues. The trim removed 7 bases at V and 2 bases at J, leaving 5 bases unmatched. The CDR3 spells CASTSGLAGPYEQYF. The CDR3 coding sequence is TGTGCCAGCACCTCGGGACTAGCGGGACCCTACGAGCAGTACTTC.

The chain employs TRBV5-1 and TRBJ2-1; 10 nucleotides agree with TRBD2. V lost 7 bases and J lost 5; bases outside the gene matches: 9. Germline V gene lookup returns CDR1 SGHRS and CDR2 YFSETQ. The length of the CDR3 is 15 residues. The CDR3 spells CASGGAGGPNNEQFF. CDR3 DNA: TGCGCCAGCGGCGGAGCGGGAGGGCCCAACAATGAGCAGTTCTTC.

This sequence joins TRBV7-9 and TRBJ2-7, with 8 bases lining up with TRBD2. The length of the CDR3 is 14 residues. The V and J ends lost 4 bases and 5 bases, in that order; junction bases with no gene match: 7. Germline CDR1 SEHNR, CDR2 FQNEAQ (reference sequence). CDR3 protein: CASSSSGPGHEQYF. CDR3 in DNA: TGTGCCAGCAGCTCTAGCGGGCCTGGACACGAGCAGTACTTC.

The chain links TRBV27 to TRBJ2-1, with 16 bases lining up with TRBD2. CDR1 is MNHEY and CDR2 is SMNVEV in the germline V gene (reference sequence). V gave up 1 base and J gave up 4 bases; unmatched junction bases: 16. This CDR3 spans 22 amino acids. The chain's CDR3 is CASSLFLPGTSGRAERYNEQFF. The CDR3 DNA reads as TGTGCCAGCAGTTTATTCCTACCCGGGACTAGCGGGAGGGCCGAGAGGTACAATGAGCAGTTCTTC.

This rearrangement joins TRBV28 to TRBJ2-7; D might be TRBD2 (6 bases). Germline loops: CDR1 MDHEN, CDR2 SYDVKM. This CDR3 spans 13 amino acids. V was shortened by 3 bases and J by 0 bases, with 6 bases between the two germline ends. This CDR3 is CASSFGSSYEQYF. The CDR3 nucleotides read TGTGCCAGCAGTTTCGGGAGCTCCTACGAGCAGTACTTC.

The chain carries TRBV11-3 and TRBJ1-2; 7 bases match TRBD1. Germline CDR1 reads SGHNT; CDR2 reads YENEEA. The CDR3 has 15 amino acids. After removal of 4 bases from V and 0 bases from J, the junction contained 5 bases not matched to a gene. The CDR3 coding sequence is TGTGCCAGCAGCTCCCGGACAGGACCTAACTATGGCTACACCTTC. As protein: CASSSRTGPNYGYTF.

The V call is TRBV6-5, the J call TRBJ2-7, with D perhaps TRBD2 (6 bases). Germline loops: CDR1 MNHEY, CDR2 SVGAGI. This CDR3 has 13 residues. V lost 4 bases, J lost 4 bases, and 11 bases lay in between. CDR3 protein: CASSLEGRYEQYF. CDR3 nucleotides: TGTGCCAGCAGTTTGGAGGGGCGTTACGAGCAGTACTTC.

The count of this clone is one. V gene TRBV11-1 combines with J gene TRBJ1-1; no firm D call. From germline, CDR1 is SGHAT and CDR2 FQDESV (reference sequence). Trimming left V 2 bases short and J 1 base short, with 11 bases between. CDR3 length: 15 amino acids. Here the CDR3 reads CASSLTRIQNTEAFF. The CDR3 region has the DNA TGTGCCAGCAGCTTAACGCGTATTCAGAACACTGAAGCTTTCTTT. Full variable domain (remainder filled in from reference TRBV11-1 and TRBJ1-1): EAEVAQSPRYKITEKSQAVAFWCDPISGHATLYWYRQILGQGPELLVQFQDESVVDDSQLPKDRFSAERLKGVDSTLKIQPAELGDSAMYLCASSLTRIQNTEAFFGQGTRLTVV.

The CDR3 here is CAVWAGAGELFF. The CDR3 DNA reads as TGTGCCGTTTGGGCCGGGGCCGGGGAGCTGTTTTTT. The rearrangement links TRBV27 to TRBJ2-2; TRBD2 might be the D (5 bases). Between the trimmed V and J ends, which lost 11 bases and 6 bases, there was a span of 13 bases. This CDR3 is 12 amino acids long. CDR1 is MNHEY, CDR2 SMNVEV, per germline (reference sequence).

This clone was counted a few times. The CDR3: CASAPQGATDTQYF. Here the CDR3 DNA reads TGTGCCAGCGCTCCGCAGGGTGCCACAGATACGCAGTATTTT. The gene calls are TRBV11-3 and TRBJ2-3; D is possibly TRBD1 (5 bases). The ends were cut back, 8 bases at V and 2 bases at J, with 14 bases in the middle. CDR3 length: 14 amino acids. Germline lookup yields CDR1 SGHNT and CDR2 YENEEA. Based on the CDR3 plus reference TRBV11-3 and TRBJ2-3, the full variable domain is EAGVVQSPRYKIIEKKQPVAFWCNPISGHNTLYWYLQNLGQGPELLIRYENEEAVDDSQLPKDRFSAERLKGVDSTLKIQPAELGDSAVYLCASAPQGATDTQYFGPGTRLTVL.